A selection of T cell receptor beta chains follows, all from one sample in a study of shared clonotypes between healthy human individuals. Produced via immunoSEQ multiplex PCR; TCRdb's table is partial and in-frame only. The table shows about a million clones, with about 75% occurring only once. What was sequenced was memory CD4+ T cells sorted from blood. Every receptor here comes from a man in his late teens or twenties in good health. CDR3s include the opening cysteine and the closing phenylalanine or tryptophan. The D gene is left open where the match is weak. Expanded clones get a size class; other rows say once, few or many, or leave the size out.

v_gene: TRBV25-1; abundance: .; j_gene: TRBJ2-7; d_gene: .; CDR3nt: TGTGCCAGCAAGGGGAACACCTACGAGCAGTACTTC; CDR3aa: CASKGNTYEQYF
v_gene: TRBV5-1; abundance: .; j_gene: TRBJ2-7; d_gene: .; CDR3nt: TGCGCCAGCAGCTTAGGGGGATCCCTTTGGGAGCAGTACTTC; CDR3aa: CASSLGGSLWEQYF
v_gene: TRBV5-6; abundance: few; j_gene: TRBJ2-3; d_gene: .; CDR3nt: TGTGCCAGCAGCTTTCAGACAGGAACGCAGTATTTT; CDR3aa: CASSFQTGTQYF
v_gene: TRBV20-1; abundance: .; j_gene: TRBJ1-2; d_gene: .; CDR3nt: TGCAGTGCTTTTGACAACTATGGCTACACCTTC; CDR3aa: CSAFDNYGYTF
v_gene: TRBV7-9; abundance: .; j_gene: TRBJ2-7; d_gene: TRBD2; CDR3nt: TGTGCCAGCAGCCCCCGGACTAGCGGAACCTACGAGCAGTACTTC; CDR3aa: CASSPRTSGTYEQYF
v_gene: TRBV6-1; abundance: few; j_gene: TRBJ2-7; d_gene: .; CDR3nt: TGTGCCAGCAGTGAAGGAGACCTCTCCTACGAGCAGTACTTC; CDR3aa: CASSEGDLSYEQYF
v_gene: TRBV27; abundance: .; j_gene: TRBJ2-7; d_gene: .; CDR3nt: TGTGCCAGCAGTTTAAAGGGACCCCTTGCTCCCTACGAGCAGTACTTC; CDR3aa: CASSLKGPLAPYEQYF
v_gene: TRBV5-1; abundance: .; j_gene: TRBJ1-2; d_gene: .; CDR3nt: TGCGCCAGCAGCTCGGATACGGGGGCGCGGGGCTACACCTTC; CDR3aa: CASSSDTGARGYTF
v_gene: TRBV6-1; abundance: .; j_gene: TRBJ1-6; d_gene: .; CDR3nt: TGTGCCAGCAGTGAAGGTTATAGGGGTTATTCACCCCTCCACTTT; CDR3aa: CASSEGYRGYSPLHF
v_gene: TRBV18; abundance: few; j_gene: TRBJ1-6; d_gene: .; CDR3nt: TGTGCCAGCTCACCCGAAGGGACGGTTAATTCACCCCTCCACTTT; CDR3aa: CASSPEGTVNSPLHF
v_gene: TRBV6-1; abundance: few; j_gene: TRBJ1-5; d_gene: .; CDR3nt: TGTGCCAGCAGGAAGGACATATTTGGTCAGCCCCAGCATTTT; CDR3aa: CASRKDIFGQPQHF
v_gene: TRBV7-9; abundance: .; j_gene: TRBJ2-3; d_gene: .; CDR3nt: TGTGCCAGCAGCTCCCCGAAATTCACAGATACGCAGTATTTT; CDR3aa: CASSSPKFTDTQYF
v_gene: TRBV5-1; abundance: .; j_gene: TRBJ1-2; d_gene: TRBD1; CDR3nt: TGCGCCAGCAGCCCGGGACAGCCGAACTATGGCTACACCTTC; CDR3aa: CASSPGQPNYGYTF
v_gene: TRBV19; abundance: .; j_gene: TRBJ2-2; d_gene: .; CDR3nt: TGTGCCAGTAGTCTAGGGATGTACACCGGGGAGCTGTTTTTT; CDR3aa: CASSLGMYTGELFF
v_gene: TRBV27; abundance: .; j_gene: TRBJ2-7; d_gene: TRBD1; CDR3nt: TGTGCCAGCAGTTCTTTAGACAGGGGCACCTACGAGCAGTACTTC; CDR3aa: CASSSLDRGTYEQYF
v_gene: TRBV18; abundance: .; j_gene: TRBJ1-2; d_gene: .; CDR3nt: TGTGCCAGCTCACCCGACACAGTACGTCTGGATGGCTACACCTTC; CDR3aa: CASSPDTVRLDGYTF
v_gene: TRBV5-6; abundance: .; j_gene: TRBJ2-1; d_gene: .; CDR3nt: TGTGCCAGCAGCTTGGGGGGGTTACACAATGAGCAGTTCTTC; CDR3aa: CASSLGGLHNEQFF
v_gene: TRBV5-1; abundance: once; j_gene: TRBJ2-7; d_gene: TRBD1; CDR3nt: TGCGCCAGCAGGTCTGATCCCGGGACAGGTAATTCCGAGCAGTACTTC; CDR3aa: CASRSDPGTGNSEQYF
v_gene: TRBV5-1; abundance: .; j_gene: TRBJ2-2; d_gene: TRBD2; CDR3nt: TGCGCCAGCAGCTTAAGGCTAGCGGAAACCGGGGAGCTGTTTTTT; CDR3aa: CASSLRLAETGELFF
v_gene: TRBV11-2; abundance: .; j_gene: TRBJ1-1; d_gene: .; CDR3nt: TGTGCCAGCAGCTCCAGTCTTGAGGGCGCTGAAGCTTTCTTT; CDR3aa: CASSSSLEGAEAFF
v_gene: TRBV19; abundance: .; j_gene: TRBJ1-6; d_gene: .; CDR3nt: TGTGCCAGTAAGATAGACACTTTTTATAATTCACCCCTCCACTTT; CDR3aa: CASKIDTFYNSPLHF
v_gene: TRBV5-6; abundance: .; j_gene: TRBJ2-7; d_gene: .; CDR3nt: TGTGCCAGCAGCTTGGACCGGCAGGGTAGCCCCTACGAGCAGTACTTC; CDR3aa: CASSLDRQGSPYEQYF
v_gene: TRBV9; abundance: .; j_gene: TRBJ1-3; d_gene: .; CDR3nt: TGTGCCAGCAGCGTTTCTGGAAACACCATATATTTT; CDR3aa: CASSVSGNTIYF
v_gene: TRBV5-1; abundance: .; j_gene: TRBJ1-2; d_gene: .; CDR3nt: TGCGCCAGCAGCTTTTCAATAAAGAATGGCTACACCTTC; CDR3aa: CASSFSIKNGYTF
v_gene: TRBV6-4; abundance: .; j_gene: TRBJ1-2; d_gene: .; CDR3nt: TGTGCCAGCAGTGACTCGGGTCAGAACTATGGCTACACCTTC; CDR3aa: CASSDSGQNYGYTF
v_gene: TRBV29-1; abundance: .; j_gene: TRBJ1-2; d_gene: .; CDR3nt: TGCAGCCTACGGACTGAGGAAGGCTATGGCTACACCTTC; CDR3aa: CSLRTEEGYGYTF
v_gene: TRBV7-2; abundance: .; j_gene: TRBJ1-3; d_gene: .; CDR3nt: TGTGCCAGCAGCTTAGAGCCAACCTCTGGAAACACCATATATTTT; CDR3aa: CASSLEPTSGNTIYF
v_gene: TRBV2; abundance: .; j_gene: TRBJ2-7; d_gene: .; CDR3nt: TGTGCCAGCGGGGGGTTGAGGAACGAGCAGTACTTC; CDR3aa: CASGGLRNEQYF
v_gene: TRBV6-6; abundance: .; j_gene: TRBJ1-1; d_gene: .; CDR3nt: TGTGCCAGCAGTTACTCGGAGGGGACCGAAGCTTTCTTT; CDR3aa: CASSYSEGTEAFF
v_gene: TRBV27; abundance: .; j_gene: TRBJ2-2; d_gene: TRBD1; CDR3nt: TGTGCCAGCAGTAGAATAAACAGGGGGAACACCGGGGAGTTGTTTTTT; CDR3aa: CASSRINRGNTGELFF
v_gene: TRBV9; abundance: .; j_gene: TRBJ2-1; d_gene: .; CDR3nt: TGTGCCAGCAGCGAGACAGGTGATAATGAGCAGTTCTTC; CDR3aa: CASSETGDNEQFF
v_gene: TRBV18; abundance: few; j_gene: TRBJ1-2; d_gene: .; CDR3nt: TGTGCCAGCTCTGGGGGGGCCAAGCAAGCTACCTTC; CDR3aa: CASSGGAKQATF
v_gene: TRBV7-2; abundance: .; j_gene: TRBJ2-5; d_gene: .; CDR3nt: TGTGCCAGCAGCTTAGCGCCGGGGGCGGCCCAGTACTTC; CDR3aa: CASSLAPGAAQYF
v_gene: TRBV5-4; abundance: .; j_gene: TRBJ2-2; d_gene: TRBD1; CDR3nt: TGTGCCAGCAGGACAGGGGGCCACACCGGGGAGCTGTTTTTT; CDR3aa: CASRTGGHTGELFF
v_gene: TRBV30; abundance: .; j_gene: TRBJ2-2; d_gene: .; CDR3nt: TGTGCCTGGGCCAAACAGGGAATCGGGGAGCTGTTTTTT; CDR3aa: CAWAKQGIGELFF
v_gene: TRBV7-2; abundance: .; j_gene: TRBJ1-6; d_gene: .; CDR3nt: TGTGCCAGCAGCCCGAGCGCCAGAATTAATTCACCCCTCCACTTT; CDR3aa: CASSPSARINSPLHF
v_gene: TRBV6-1; abundance: .; j_gene: TRBJ1-5; d_gene: .; CDR3nt: TGTGCCAGCAGTGAAGGCCCCCGTTATCCTACGAATCAGCCCCAGCATTTT; CDR3aa: CASSEGPRYPTNQPQHF
v_gene: TRBV25-1; abundance: .; j_gene: TRBJ2-1; d_gene: TRBD2; CDR3nt: TGTGCCAGCAGTGAGGCCGGGACTAGGAGCTATGAGCAGTTCTTC; CDR3aa: CASSEAGTRSYEQFF
v_gene: TRBV18; abundance: .; j_gene: TRBJ1-1; d_gene: .; CDR3nt: TGTGCCAGCTCACCACCGAACCAACAGAACACTGAAGCTTTCTTT; CDR3aa: CASSPPNQQNTEAFF
v_gene: TRBV6-1; abundance: .; j_gene: TRBJ1-4; d_gene: .; CDR3nt: TGTGCCAGCAAGGCCCGAGAGAATTTAAATGAAAAACTGTTTTTT; CDR3aa: CASKARENLNEKLFF
v_gene: TRBV19; abundance: .; j_gene: TRBJ2-5; d_gene: TRBD2; CDR3nt: TGTGCCAGTACCGTGGGACTAGCGGGAGTAGGGGAGACCCAGTACTTC; CDR3aa: CASTVGLAGVGETQYF
v_gene: TRBV5-1; abundance: .; j_gene: TRBJ2-5; d_gene: TRBD2; CDR3nt: TGCGCCAGCAGCTTGGGGACGGCGGGGGTACGAGAGACCCAGTACTTC; CDR3aa: CASSLGTAGVRETQYF
v_gene: TRBV28; abundance: .; j_gene: TRBJ1-3; d_gene: .; CDR3nt: TGTGCCAGCAGTTCCCCCCGGTTGGACTCTGGAAACACCATATATTTT; CDR3aa: CASSSPRLDSGNTIYF
v_gene: TRBV2; abundance: .; j_gene: TRBJ2-1; d_gene: TRBD2; CDR3nt: TGTGCCAGCAGTGAGGGGGGGAGGGCCTATTATGAGCAGTTCTTC; CDR3aa: CASSEGGRAYYEQFF
v_gene: TRBV6-1; abundance: .; j_gene: TRBJ2-3; d_gene: TRBD1; CDR3nt: TGTGCCAGCAGAGACAGGGGGCTGGCAGATACGCAGTATTTT; CDR3aa: CASRDRGLADTQYF
v_gene: TRBV10-1; abundance: few; j_gene: TRBJ2-2; d_gene: .; CDR3nt: TGCGCCAGCAGGGACGGAGACACCGGGGAGCTGTTTTTT; CDR3aa: CASRDGDTGELFF
v_gene: TRBV28; abundance: .; j_gene: TRBJ1-5; d_gene: TRBD1; CDR3nt: TGTGCCAGCGGTGCGGCCGGGACAGGGGGCTTTCAGCCCCAGCATTTT; CDR3aa: CASGAAGTGGFQPQHF
v_gene: TRBV5-1; abundance: .; j_gene: TRBJ1-4; d_gene: TRBD1; CDR3nt: TGCGCCAGCAGCTTAGCTCAGGGGGTTTCGGGTGAAAAACTGTTTTTT; CDR3aa: CASSLAQGVSGEKLFF
v_gene: TRBV7-2; abundance: .; j_gene: TRBJ2-3; d_gene: TRBD2; CDR3nt: TGTGCCAGCAGCTTAAGACTAGCGGGTTCCCCAGATACGCAGTATTTT; CDR3aa: CASSLRLAGSPDTQYF
v_gene: TRBV19; abundance: .; j_gene: TRBJ1-1; d_gene: .; CDR3nt: TGTGCCAGTACCGTGGACAGCGAAGCTTTCTTT; CDR3aa: CASTVDSEAFF
v_gene: TRBV28; abundance: .; j_gene: TRBJ2-3; d_gene: .; CDR3nt: TGTGCCAGCAGTTCTTTCCGAATCCGGGACATGCGCACAGATACGCAGTATTTT; CDR3aa: CASSSFRIRDMRTDTQYF
v_gene: TRBV6-6; abundance: once; j_gene: TRBJ2-7; d_gene: .; CDR3nt: TGTGCCAGCAGTTACTCGTCAGCGACCTACGAGCAGTACTTC; CDR3aa: CASSYSSATYEQYF
v_gene: TRBV7-2; abundance: once; j_gene: TRBJ2-1; d_gene: .; CDR3nt: TGTGCCAGCAGCCGTGAGGCGGGCAATGAGCAGTTCTTC; CDR3aa: CASSREAGNEQFF
v_gene: TRBV30; abundance: few; j_gene: TRBJ1-1; d_gene: TRBD1; CDR3nt: TGTGCCTGGAGTTCCCGGGACAGGGGAGTCGTAGCTTTCTTT; CDR3aa: CAWSSRDRGVVAFF
v_gene: TRBV9; abundance: .; j_gene: TRBJ2-7; d_gene: .; CDR3nt: TGTGCCAGCAGCGTCCTTCCCGGACCCAGCTACGAGCAGTACTTC; CDR3aa: CASSVLPGPSYEQYF
v_gene: TRBV6-1; abundance: .; j_gene: TRBJ2-2; d_gene: TRBD1; CDR3nt: TGTGCCAGCAGTTGGGACAGGGCCGGCACCGGGGAGCTGTTTTTT; CDR3aa: CASSWDRAGTGELFF
v_gene: TRBV15; abundance: .; j_gene: TRBJ2-1; d_gene: .; CDR3nt: TGTGCCACCAGCAGAGGCGGGGCCCATCTCAATGAGCAGTTCTTC; CDR3aa: CATSRGGAHLNEQFF
v_gene: TRBV6-6; abundance: .; j_gene: TRBJ1-5; d_gene: .; CDR3nt: TGTGCCAGCAGTTTAGGCACCCCTTACAATCAGCCCCAGCATTTT; CDR3aa: CASSLGTPYNQPQHF
v_gene: TRBV4-3; abundance: .; j_gene: TRBJ2-5; d_gene: TRBD2; CDR3nt: TGCGCCAGCAGCCGAACCGGGACTAGCGGGAGTGGGCCCCAGTACTTC; CDR3aa: CASSRTGTSGSGPQYF